This T cell receptor beta chain was retrieved from a study of blood T cell repertoires in COVID-19. Here immunoSEQ multiplex PCR was the method, and the copy in TCRdb shows in-frame clones only, minus some. The sample contains approximately 300,000 clones, 80% to 90% of which appear only once. CDR3 length: 14 residues. V gave up 3 bases and J gave up 6 bases; unmatched junction bases: 4. Germline V gene lookup returns CDR1 MNHEY and CDR2 SVGAGI. This chain uses TRBV6-5 with TRBJ2-7, with 11 bases fitting TRBD2. Sequenced sample: peripheral blood. The origin of this receptor is a young man who had recovered from COVID-19. The chain's CDR3 is CASSYHGTSGEQYF. In DNA, the CDR3 is TGTGCCAGCAGTTATCACGGGACTAGCGGCGAGCAGTACTTC.